The T cell receptor beta chain described here comes from a study of T-cell memory formation after mild COVID-19. Study-level findings and limits: Mostly located in CM and EM were contracting CD4+ clones, with contracting CD8+ clones located in EMRA. Among clones contracting day 15 to 85, CD4/CD8 was balanced, whereas later expanders leaned CD4+.

V was pared by 4 bases and J by 0 bases, with 14 bases between. Germline assignment: CDR1 LGHNA and CDR2 YNFKEQ. This CDR3 is built from 16 residues. This clonotype was detected many times. The antigen remains undetermined. TCRdb re-called the 5' RACE reads through MiXCR, storing one row per CDR3 protein. The data show 50,000 to 70,000 distinct CDR3 sequences, 9.5% to 15% seen once. V gene TRBV4-2 combines with J gene TRBJ2-3, with a weak D call TRBD2 (7 bases). Sequencing was done on a sample of PBMCs or a T cell subset sorted from them (not recorded which). The sequence was collected from a man between 18 and 29 years old who had mild COVID-19 (a few samples of this study predate the infection). Cell type and time point are not known. The CDR3 DNA is TGTGCCAGCAGCCGATCGGCGGGGGCCAGCACAGATACGCAGTATTTT. Encoded protein: CASSRSAGASTDTQYF.